The 8 T cell receptor beta chains listed next were all sequenced from one sample in a study of T cell responses to AZD1222 COVID-19 vaccine. Some clones are missing from TCRdb's copy, which holds only in-frame ones; the method was immunoSEQ multiplex PCR. The sample includes 180,000 or so clones, approximately 93% seen only once; the top ten take under 2%. The sample in question was peripheral blood, obtained 28 days after the second AZD1222 dose. The receptors stem from an adult who received the AZD1222 COVID-19 vaccine.

In this sample, this clone turned up once. CDR3 residues: CASSLVTGSVTDTQYF. CDR3 DNA sequence: TGTGCCAGCAGCTTAGTAACAGGTTCTGTCACAGATACGCAGTATTTT. The chain joins TRBV7-9 to TRBJ2-3, with D possibly being TRBD1 (5 bases). The CDR3 runs 16 residues. The germline V gene has CDR1 SEHNR and CDR2 FQNEAQ (reference sequence). Trimming took 1 base from V and 2 from J, leaving 13 bases between them.

A single count supports this clone. The rearrangement joins TRBV4-1 to TRBJ1-2; D is perhaps TRBD1 (5 bases). In germline, CDR1 is MGHRA, CDR2 YSYEKL. CDR3 length: 15 residues. The V and J ends lost 0 bases and 8 bases respectively, with 16 bases between them. The DNA of the CDR3 is TGCGCCAGCAGCCAAGAAGTAAGGGGAATAGGCGGCTACACCTTC. Residues: CASSQEVRGIGGYTF.

V usage is TRBV25-1 and J usage is TRBJ2-7, with D perhaps TRBD1 or TRBD2 (5 bases each). V lost 8 bases and J lost 8, with 19 bases in between. Looked up from germline, CDR1 is MGHDK and CDR2 is SYGVNS. The length of the CDR3 is 13 residues. The DNA of the CDR3 is TGTGCCAGCCGCGCCGGGACGATACGAAAGCAGTACTTC. This sequence encodes CASRAGTIRKQYF.

The genes are TRBV12-3 or TRBV12-4 and TRBJ1-2; the match to TRBD1 covers 7 bases. J was trimmed by 4 bases and V by 8 bases; bases with no gene match: 7. The CDR3 consists of 13 residues. For the CDR3, the DNA is TGTGCCAGCGGCTACAGGGGAATCTATGGCTACACCTTC. Amino acid sequence: CASGYRGIYGYTF.

The chain employs TRBV11-2 and TRBJ1-6, with D unresolved. Germline-derived CDR1 and CDR2 are SGHAT and FQNNGV. Between the trimmed V and J ends, which lost 4 bases and 10 bases, there was a span of 11 bases. This CDR3 is 13 amino acids long. The CDR3 nucleotides read TGTGCCAGCAGCTCTTCCCCGGCCTCACCCCTCCACTTT. This codes for CASSSSPASPLHF.

This rearrangement joins TRBV19 to TRBJ2-1, with TRBD2 identical over 8 bases. Germline lookup yields CDR1 LNHDA and CDR2 SQIVND (reference sequence). The CDR3 length is 16 residues. Germline trimming cut 2 bases from V and 3 bases from J; bases unmatched to any gene: 6. CDR3 nucleotide sequence: TGTGCCAGTAGTATATACGGACTAGCTGGCTACAATGAGCAGTTCTTC. This translates into CASSIYGLAGYNEQFF. Using reference TRBV19 and TRBJ2-1 for the parts outside the CDR3, the full variable domain is DGGITQSPKYLFRKEGQNVTLSCEQNLNHDAMYWYRQDPGQGLRLIYYSQIVNDFQKGDIAEGYSVSREKKESFPLTVTSAQKNPTAFYLCASSIYGLAGYNEQFFGPGTRLTVL.

In regard to this clone: This same CDR3 is encoded by further DNA sequences in the sample. The V gene is TRBV10-2, the J gene TRBJ1-1; the D is unclear. Germline V gene lookup returns CDR1 WSHSY and CDR2 SAAADI. This CDR3 has 13 residues. V was trimmed by 0 bases and J by 0 bases, leaving 2 bases between them. For the CDR3, the DNA is TGCGCCAGCAGTGAGTCAATGAACACTGAAGCTTTCTTT. Residues: CASSESMNTEAFF.

This chain joins TRBV19 and TRBJ1-3; weak D call: TRBD1 (5 bases). V was pared by 1 base and J by 1 base, with 5 bases between. This CDR3 region has 14 residues. Looked up from germline, CDR1 is LNHDA and CDR2 is SQIVND (reference sequence). This CDR3 is CASSIGQSGNTIYF. CDR3 nucleotides: TGTGCCAGTAGTATAGGACAGTCTGGAAACACCATATATTTT.